A single sample is the source of the 4 T cell receptor beta chains below, sequenced in a study of OX40 agonist ivuxolimab in advanced cancers. TCRdb's copy holds only in-frame clones and misses some; the assay was immunoSEQ multiplex PCR. This table holds around 34,000 clones, approximately 80% found once. The sequences come from CD4+ or CD8+ T cells sorted from blood, collected in a trial of the OX40 agonist ivuxolimab. These receptors were collected from an adult with an advanced solid tumor such as melanoma, head and neck, liver or kidney cancer.

The rearrangement joins TRBV19 to TRBJ2-1, with D possibly TRBD1 on 6 matching bases. Germline CDR1 reads LNHDA; CDR2 reads SQIVND (reference sequence). Trimming took 5 bases from V and 9 from J, leaving 11 bases between them. This CDR3 has 12 amino acids. The CDR3 sequence: CASSVHRVEQFF. As DNA, the CDR3 is TGTGCCAGTAGTGTGCACAGGGTTGAGCAGTTCTTC.

CDR3 in amino acids: CASSLGAAVPTDTQYF. The CDR3 coding sequence is TGTGCCAGCAGTTTGGGCGCGGCAGTACCCACAGATACGCAGTATTTT. The chain uses TRBV28 and TRBJ2-3; D gene unclear. V was pared by 3 bases and J by 2 bases, with 15 bases between. This CDR3 comprises 16 residues. Germline V gives CDR1 MDHEN, CDR2 SYDVKM.

Turning to this clone: The same CDR3 is also encoded by other DNA sequences in this sample. V is TRBV9 and J is TRBJ1-3; D unclear. There are 12 residues in the CDR3. From germline, CDR1 is SGDLS and CDR2 YYNGEE. V was shortened by 3 bases and J by 3 bases, with 4 bases between the two germline ends. The CDR3 DNA is TGTGCCAGCAGCGAGGGTGGAAACACCATATATTTT. Translated, it gives CASSEGGNTIYF.

The chain couples TRBV9 to TRBJ2-5; 12 bases are shared with TRBD2. The germline CDR1 and CDR2 sequences are SGDLS and YYNGEE. V lost 3 bases, J lost 3 bases, and 3 bases stayed unmatched. CDR3 length: 15 residues. The CDR3 spells CASSASGGAEETQYF. CDR3 coding DNA: TGTGCCAGCAGCGCTAGCGGGGGGGCAGAAGAGACCCAGTACTTC.